The rows below give T cell receptor beta chains drawn from one sample of a study of shared clonotypes between healthy human individuals. Generated by immunoSEQ multiplex PCR, the TCRdb table keeps only in-frame clones and is missing some. The sample shows millions of clones, about 95% of them seen only once. Specimen: naive CD8+ T cells sorted from blood. The receptor set was obtained from a man between 18 and 29 years old in good health. The CDR3 runs from the conserved cysteine through the conserved F or W. The D gene is left open where the match is weak. Only part of the rows carry a size: once, few, many, or a class if the clone is expanded.

j_call clone_size d_call v_call cdr3_aa cdr3_nt
TRBJ2-5 . TRBD1 TRBV9 CASSGDRGRETQYF TGTGCCAGCAGCGGGGACAGGGGGCGAGAGACCCAGTACTTC
TRBJ2-7 . . TRBV5-4 CASSTGGGVYEQYF TGTGCCAGCAGCACGGGTGGCGGGGTCTACGAGCAGTACTTC
TRBJ2-7 . . TRBV4-1 CASSQGWAGKGVEQYF TGCGCCAGCAGCCAAGGGTGGGCAGGGAAAGGGGTCGAGCAGTACTTC
TRBJ2-3 . . TRBV28 CASSFGGEDTQYF TGTGCCAGCAGTTTTGGAGGCGAAGATACGCAGTATTTT
TRBJ2-7 . . TRBV30 CAWSIEEGRWDPYEQYF TGTGCCTGGAGTATTGAAGAGGGACGGTGGGATCCCTACGAGCAGTACTTC
TRBJ2-3 . . TRBV9 CASSAQGSTDTQYF TGTGCCAGCAGCGCCCAGGGGAGCACAGATACGCAGTATTTT
TRBJ2-3 . . TRBV28 CASSLRSADTQYF TGTGCCAGCAGTTTAAGGAGTGCAGATACGCAGTATTTT
TRBJ1-2 . . TRBV10-1 CASSPGGEDNYGYTF TGCGCCAGCAGTCCCGGGGGAGAAGATAACTATGGCTACACCTTC
TRBJ2-5 . . TRBV6-6 CASTLQPETKETQYF TGTGCCAGCACCCTGCAACCAGAAACGAAAGAGACCCAGTACTTC
TRBJ2-7 . . TRBV6-6 CASSYDTYEQYF TGTGCCAGCAGTTACGACACCTACGAGCAGTACTTC
TRBJ2-7 . TRBD1 TRBV2 CASSEAPGGGEQYF TGTGCCAGCAGTGAAGCTCCAGGGGGTGGCGAGCAGTACTTC
TRBJ2-7 . TRBD1 TRBV5-1 CASRINRDRDYEQYF TGCGCCAGCAGAATTAACCGGGACAGGGACTACGAGCAGTACTTC
TRBJ1-1 . TRBD1 TRBV27 CASSATGSNTEAFF TGTGCCAGCAGCGCGACAGGGTCGAACACTGAAGCTTTCTTT
TRBJ1-2 once TRBD1 TRBV25-1 CASSETGGNGYTF TGTGCCAGCAGTGAGACAGGGGGCAATGGCTACACCTTC
TRBJ2-7 . . TRBV27 CASRPLALGEQYF TGTGCCAGCAGGCCCCTTGCCCTCGGCGAGCAGTACTTC
TRBJ1-5 . TRBD1 TRBV5-6 CASSLGQGSQPQHF TGTGCCAGCAGCTTGGGACAGGGGAGTCAGCCCCAGCATTTT
TRBJ2-6 . . TRBV30 CAWEGGANVLTF TGTGCCTGGGAGGGTGGGGCCAACGTCCTGACTTTC
TRBJ2-7 . . TRBV5-6 CASRLRGFSYEQYF TGTGCCAGCAGGTTGAGAGGGTTCTCCTACGAGCAGTACTTC
TRBJ2-7 . . TRBV7-9 CAILQGNSYEQYF TGTGCCATCCTACAGGGCAACTCCTACGAGCAGTACTTC
TRBJ2-7 . . TRBV7-2 CASSPVGGYSYEQYF TGTGCCAGCAGCCCCGTGGGCGGCTACTCCTACGAGCAGTACTTC
TRBJ1-1 . . TRBV9 CASSAAPGTEAFF TGTGCCAGCAGCGCGGCCCCGGGCACTGAAGCTTTCTTT
TRBJ1-2 . . TRBV5-5 CASSLLGGGVYGYTF TGTGCCAGCAGCTTGCTTGGCGGAGGGGTCTATGGCTACACCTTC
TRBJ2-1 . TRBD1 TRBV29-1 CSVDPGQSSYNEQFF TGCAGCGTTGATCCGGGACAGAGCTCCTACAATGAGCAGTTCTTC
TRBJ2-7 once . TRBV6-6 CASSYDITLREEQYF TGTGCCAGCAGTTACGATATAACCCTTCGGGAGGAGCAGTACTTC
TRBJ2-5 once TRBD2 TRBV27 CASSLLPAGGPRETQYF TGTGCCAGCAGTTTACTCCCAGCGGGGGGGCCGCGGGAGACCCAGTACTTC
TRBJ2-2 . TRBD2 TRBV29-1 CSVSPAGVNTGELFF TGCAGCGTCTCCCCGGCGGGAGTAAACACCGGGGAGCTGTTTTTT
TRBJ2-3 . . TRBV5-8 CASSPPGETDTQYF TGTGCCAGCAGCCCACCCGGGGAGACAGATACGCAGTATTTT